This TCR beta chain was sequenced for a study of patients and donors after allogeneic stem cell transplantation. Trimming removed 2 bases from V and 6 bases from J; junction bases left unmatched: 4. The length of the CDR3 is 15 residues. Germline CDR1 SGDLS, CDR2 YYNGEE. Each CDR3 protein is one row after TCRdb ran MiXCR on the RT-PCR reads. The sample holds fewer than 180,000 distinct CDR3 sequences, over 35% seen once. This clonotype was counted a few times. The sequenced sample consisted of blood, either unsorted or a sorted T cell fraction (not recorded which). The chain joins TRBV9 to TRBJ2-3; 12 bases are a match to TRBD2. The TCR comes from a human donor who was either an allogeneic HSCT recipient or a stem cell or donor lymphocyte infusion donor (not recorded which). It is not recorded whose cells these are; they may come from a transplant donor. This chain's CDR3 is CASSVNGLAGDTQYF. CDR3 DNA sequence: TGTGCCAGCAGCGTTAATGGACTAGCGGGGGATACGCAGTATTTT.